The 5 T cell receptor beta chains in this list originate from one sample, sequenced in a study of CD8+ T cells in alopecia areata. RNA extraction and reverse transcription yielded cDNA as sequencing template. Produced via immunoSEQ multiplex PCR; TCRdb's table is partial and in-frame only. Counted here are 150,000 to 200,000 clones, roughly 60% occurring once; the ten biggest clones make up 1.5% to 2%. This specimen consisted of CD4+ T cells sorted from blood, obtained at week 0. These receptor sequences come from a human donor with alopecia areata.

The rearrangement links TRBV27 to TRBJ1-1, with 8 bases fitting TRBD1. The trim removed 6 bases at V and 2 bases at J, leaving 8 bases unmatched. The CDR3 extends over 15 amino acids. CDR1 MNHEY and CDR2 SMNVEV come from the germline V gene (reference sequence). CDR3 amino acids: CASRKVDRVNTEAFF. DNA for the CDR3: TGTGCCAGCAGGAAGGTGGACAGGGTAAACACTGAAGCTTTCTTT.

V usage is TRBV20-1 and J usage is TRBJ2-1, with D unresolved. CDR1 is DFQATT, CDR2 SNEGSKA, per germline (reference sequence). The germline V and J ends were trimmed by 6 bases and 4 bases, with 4 bases remaining between them. The CDR3 is 10 residues long. CDR3 DNA: TGCAGTGCACCGTACAATGAGCAGTTCTTC. It codes for CSAPYNEQFF.

In its sample, this clone was seen a few times. The V and J genes are TRBV11-2 and TRBJ2-5, with D maybe TRBD2 (6 bases). CDR1 SGHAT and CDR2 FQNNGV come from the germline V gene. CDR3 length: 12 amino acids. V lost 5 bases to trimming and J lost 14 bases, with 18 bases between them. This chain's CDR3 is CASSPEGGAPYF. CDR3 sequence (DNA): TGTGCCAGCAGCCCCGAAGGAGGGGCTCCCTACTTC.

The rearrangement uses TRBV29-1 and TRBJ1-1; no firm D call. Germline V gene data show CDR1 as SQVTM and CDR2 as ANQGSEA. The CDR3 is 13 residues long. Trimming stripped 3 bases from V and 3 bases from J, with 11 bases between. The CDR3 loop reads CSVEAQQYTEAFF. CDR3 nucleotides: TGCAGCGTTGAGGCCCAACAGTACACTGAAGCTTTCTTT.

This rearrangement joins TRBV10-3 to TRBJ2-7, with 10 nucleotides matching TRBD1. V lost 10 bases to trimming and J lost 2 bases; unmatched junction nucleotides: 11. The CDR3 extends over 15 amino acids. Germline V CDR1 and CDR2: ENHRY, SYGVKD. This CDR3 reads CATAGPGTGAYEQYF. As DNA, the CDR3 is TGTGCCACCGCGGGCCCCGGGACAGGGGCCTACGAGCAGTACTTC.